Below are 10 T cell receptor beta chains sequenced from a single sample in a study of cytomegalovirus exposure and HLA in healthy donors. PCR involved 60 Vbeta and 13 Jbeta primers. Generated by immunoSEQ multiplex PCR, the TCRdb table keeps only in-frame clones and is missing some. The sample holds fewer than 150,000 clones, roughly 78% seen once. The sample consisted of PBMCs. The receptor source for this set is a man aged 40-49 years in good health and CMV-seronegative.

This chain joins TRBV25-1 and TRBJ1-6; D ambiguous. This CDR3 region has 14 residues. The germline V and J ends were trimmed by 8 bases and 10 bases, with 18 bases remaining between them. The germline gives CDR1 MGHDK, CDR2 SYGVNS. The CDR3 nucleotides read TGTGCCAGCGCACCGAGGGTCTCAATATCACCCCTCCACTTT. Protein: CASAPRVSISPLHF.

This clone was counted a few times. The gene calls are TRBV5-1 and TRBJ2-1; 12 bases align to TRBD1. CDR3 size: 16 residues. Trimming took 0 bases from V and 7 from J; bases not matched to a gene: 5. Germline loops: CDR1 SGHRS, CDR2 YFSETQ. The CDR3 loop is CASSLVGTGGLNEQFF. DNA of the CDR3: TGCGCCAGCAGCTTGGTCGGGACAGGGGGCTTGAATGAGCAGTTCTTC.

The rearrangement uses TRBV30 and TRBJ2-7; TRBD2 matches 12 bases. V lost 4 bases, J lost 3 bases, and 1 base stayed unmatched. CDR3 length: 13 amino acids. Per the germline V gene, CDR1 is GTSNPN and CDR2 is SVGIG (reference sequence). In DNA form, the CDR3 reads TGTGCCTGGATGACTAGCGGGGGCTACGAGCAGTACTTC. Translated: CAWMTSGGYEQYF.

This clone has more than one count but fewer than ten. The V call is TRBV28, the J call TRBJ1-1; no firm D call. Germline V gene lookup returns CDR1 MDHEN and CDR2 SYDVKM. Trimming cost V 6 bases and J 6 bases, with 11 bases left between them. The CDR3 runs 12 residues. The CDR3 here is CASSPGPPEAFF. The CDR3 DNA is TGTGCCAGCAGCCCAGGCCCCCCTGAAGCTTTCTTT.

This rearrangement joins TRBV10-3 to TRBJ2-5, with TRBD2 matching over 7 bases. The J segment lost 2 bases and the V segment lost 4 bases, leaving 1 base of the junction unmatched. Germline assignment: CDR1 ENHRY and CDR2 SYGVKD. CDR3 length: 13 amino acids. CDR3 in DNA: TGTGCCATCAGTGGGGGGGGACAAGAGACCCAGTACTTC. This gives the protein CAISGGGQETQYF.

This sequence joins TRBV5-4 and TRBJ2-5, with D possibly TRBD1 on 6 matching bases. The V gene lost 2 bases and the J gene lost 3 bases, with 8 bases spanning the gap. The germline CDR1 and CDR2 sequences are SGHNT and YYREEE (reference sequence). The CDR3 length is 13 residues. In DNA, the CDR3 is TGTGCCAGCAGCTTTTCAGGGGAAGAGACCCAGTACTTC. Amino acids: CASSFSGEETQYF.

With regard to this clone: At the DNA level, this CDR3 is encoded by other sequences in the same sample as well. CDR3 residues: CASSSVGLAGAVTGELFF. Here the CDR3 DNA reads TGTGCCAGCAGTAGTGTGGGACTAGCGGGGGCGGTCACCGGGGAGCTGTTTTTT. This chain uses TRBV27 with TRBJ2-2; 14 bases fit TRBD2. V shed 5 bases and J 4 bases; nucleotides not matched to a gene: 9. Germline values: CDR1 MNHEY, CDR2 SMNVEV (reference sequence). This CDR3 is 18 amino acids long.

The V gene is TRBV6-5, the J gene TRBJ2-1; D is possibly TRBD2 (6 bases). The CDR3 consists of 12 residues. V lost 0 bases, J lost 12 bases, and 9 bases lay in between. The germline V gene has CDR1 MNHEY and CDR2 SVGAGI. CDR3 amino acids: CASSYSTGGQFF. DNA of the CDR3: TGTGCCAGCAGTTACTCCACCGGGGGGCAGTTCTTC.

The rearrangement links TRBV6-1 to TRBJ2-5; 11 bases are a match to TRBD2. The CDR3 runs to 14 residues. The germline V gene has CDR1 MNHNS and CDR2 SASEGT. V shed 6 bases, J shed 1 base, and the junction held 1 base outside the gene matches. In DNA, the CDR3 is TGTGCCAGCAGAACTAGCGGGAGCCAAGAGACCCAGTACTTC. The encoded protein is CASRTSGSQETQYF.

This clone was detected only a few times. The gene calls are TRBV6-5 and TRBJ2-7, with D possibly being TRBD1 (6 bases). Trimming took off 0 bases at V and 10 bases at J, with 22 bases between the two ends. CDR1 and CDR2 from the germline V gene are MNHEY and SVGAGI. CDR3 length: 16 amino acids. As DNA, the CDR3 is TGTGCCAGCAGTTACTCTACAGGGCCGTCCACTACTAATCAGTACTTC. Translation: CASSYSTGPSTTNQYF.